The 24 T cell receptor beta chains below all came from one sample that was sequenced in a study of T cells in Graves' hyperthyroidism and ophthalmopathy. TCR beta CDR3 regions were amplified from RNA. TCR CDR3 underwent first-round RT-PCR with the HTBI primer set. TCRdb used MiXCR to reprocess the multiplex PCR reads, holding one entry per CDR3 protein. The top ten hold about 49% of the sample, which has about half a million distinct CDR3 sequences, less than 25% seen once. The sequencing sample was made of blood. All receptors derive from an older woman with Graves' ophthalmopathy.

The chain combines TRBV7-9 with TRBJ2-2; the D gene is possibly TRBD1 (5 bases). The CDR3 runs 16 residues. From germline, CDR1 is SEHNR and CDR2 FQNEAQ (reference sequence). Trimming took 5 bases from V and 4 from J, leaving 17 bases between them. This CDR3 is CASSAPHGRGTGELFF. The CDR3 DNA sequence: TGTGCCAGCAGCGCCCCCCACGGTAGGGGCACCGGGGAGCTGTTTTTT.

This clonotype came up a few times. The V and J genes are TRBV7-2 and TRBJ2-2, with D unclear. V was cut by 3 bases and J by 6 bases, with 5 bases left in between. Germline V gives CDR1 SGHTA, CDR2 FQGNSA. This CDR3 has 12 amino acids. CDR3 DNA sequence: TGTGCCAGCAGCTTTAGTCCCGGGGAGCTGTTTTTT. Amino acid sequence: CASSFSPGELFF.

This clonotype has at least ten counts. The chain joins TRBV2 to TRBJ2-1; no clear D gene. The CDR3 extends over 13 amino acids. Per germline, CDR1 SNHLY and CDR2 FYNNEI. Between the trimmed V and J ends, which lost 5 bases and 7 bases, there was a span of 12 bases. Here the CDR3 reads CASSSLVGNEQFF. Here the CDR3 DNA reads TGTGCCAGCAGTTCCCTTGTAGGAAATGAGCAGTTCTTC.

This clonotype was observed at least ten times. The genes are TRBV28 and TRBJ2-7, with D unclear. Germline values: CDR1 MDHEN, CDR2 SYDVKM. CDR3 size: 16 residues. Trimming cost V 2 bases and J 2 bases, with 16 bases left between them. The CDR3 reads CASSLVAARSPYEQYF. DNA of the CDR3: TGTGCCAGCAGTTTAGTGGCAGCGAGGAGCCCCTACGAGCAGTACTTC.

This clonotype was detected a few times. V is TRBV27 and J is TRBJ2-7; 7 bases agree with TRBD1. There are 14 residues in the CDR3. CDR1 and CDR2 from the germline V gene are MNHEY and SMNVEV (reference sequence). V lost 8 bases and J lost 6; bases outside the gene matches: 13. Here the CDR3 reads CASRSGTESTEQYF. Written as DNA, the CDR3 is TGTGCCAGCCGTTCCGGGACAGAGAGTACCGAGCAGTACTTC.

This clonotype was counted at least ten times. The chain couples TRBV12-3 or TRBV12-4 to TRBJ1-5; D may be TRBD1 (5 bases). The ends were cut back, 3 bases at V and 2 bases at J, with 11 bases in the middle. This CDR3 is 15 amino acids long. The CDR3: CASSFPRAGNQPQHF. CDR3 bases: TGTGCCAGCAGTTTTCCCAGGGCGGGCAATCAGCCCCAGCATTTT.

The chain has TRBV20-1 and TRBJ2-5; D not certain. There are 15 residues in the CDR3. Per the germline V gene, CDR1 is DFQATT and CDR2 is SNEGSKA (reference sequence). Trimming took 0 bases from V and 1 from J, leaving 12 bases between them. CDR3 amino acids: CSARDALTVQETQYF. CDR3 in DNA: TGCAGTGCTAGAGATGCCCTAACGGTCCAAGAGACCCAGTACTTC.

A few counts support this clonotype. The chain uses TRBV5-1 and TRBJ2-7, with D perhaps TRBD2 (6 bases). Trimming removed 1 base at V and 2 bases at J, with 13 bases between. The CDR3 runs 15 residues. The V gene's germline CDR1 is SGHRS and CDR2 YFSETQ. As DNA, the CDR3 is TGCGCCAGCAGCTTGTTCGGCGGACTAACCTACGAGCAGTACTTC. Its translation is CASSLFGGLTYEQYF.

V gene TRBV11-3 combines with J gene TRBJ2-7; D uncertain. The CDR3 is made up of 13 amino acids. Trimming stripped 1 base from V and 6 bases from J, with 10 bases between. CDR1 and CDR2 (germline): SGHNT, YENEEA. The CDR3 DNA is TGTGCCAGCAGCTTAGTTTCTAGAACCGAGCAGTACTTC. Amino acid sequence: CASSLVSRTEQYF.

A few counts support this clonotype. The chain is built from TRBV9 and TRBJ2-1; D may be TRBD2 (6 bases). The germline CDR1 and CDR2 sequences are SGDLS and YYNGEE. The CDR3 loop spans 12 amino acids. V lost 4 bases and J 6 bases, leaving 8 bases between the germline ends. The CDR3 DNA reads TGTGCCAGCAGCTCAGCGGGCAATGAGCAGTTCTTC. This codes for CASSSAGNEQFF.

This clonotype was observed a few times. The gene calls are TRBV3-1 and TRBJ2-1; TRBD1 agrees at 8 bases. The CDR3 covers 14 residues. Germline V gene lookup returns CDR1 LGHDT and CDR2 YNNKEL (reference sequence). Germline trimming cut 7 bases from V and 7 bases from J; bases unmatched to any gene: 9. This CDR3 is CASTLQGVMNEQFF. CDR3 sequence (DNA): TGTGCCAGCACCCTACAGGGGGTTATGAATGAGCAGTTCTTC.

This clonotype was observed at least ten times. This rearrangement joins TRBV7-2 to TRBJ1-2; 8 bases match TRBD1. CDR1 is SGHTA, CDR2 FQGNSA, per germline. J lost 6 bases, V lost 6 bases, and 9 bases had no gene match. The CDR3 is 14 amino acids. CDR3 sequence: CASRSRQGRDGYTF. The DNA for the CDR3 is TGTGCCAGCAGATCGAGACAGGGGCGGGATGGCTACACCTTC.

This clonotype has a count of ten or more. The chain couples TRBV12-3 or TRBV12-4 to TRBJ2-7, with a tentative D call TRBD1 (6 bases). This CDR3 spans 13 amino acids. V lost 9 bases and J lost 2, with 14 bases in between. CDR3 protein: CASYRDGTYEQYF. The CDR3 region has the DNA TGTGCCAGTTACAGGGACGGAACCTACGAGCAGTACTTC.

This clonotype was counted between two and nine times. The chain recombines TRBV7-3 with TRBJ2-3; a weak D match, TRBD2 (6 bases). The ends were cut back, 5 bases at V and 2 bases at J, with 11 bases in the middle. The CDR3 has 14 residues. Looked up from germline, CDR1 is SGHTA and CDR2 is FQGTGA. CDR3 nucleotide sequence: TGTGCCAGCAGCCCGCTAGCGTTCACAGATACGCAGTATTTT. This sequence encodes CASSPLAFTDTQYF.

This clonotype was seen only a few times. The chain joins TRBV29-1 to TRBJ2-3; 7 bases line up with TRBD1. Per germline, CDR1 SQVTM and CDR2 ANQGSEA. This CDR3 comprises 14 residues. V dropped 3 bases and J dropped 1; count of bases not matched to a gene: 4. The CDR3 nucleotides are TGCAGCGTTGATGGGACAGAAGGCACAGATACGCAGTATTTT. It is translated as CSVDGTEGTDTQYF.

Of note for this clonotype: Relative to the germline gene, one junction end is altered; a read error may explain this. The rearrangement joins TRBV5-1 to TRBJ1-6; no firm D call. There are 14 residues in the CDR3. CDR1 is SGHRS and CDR2 is YFSETQ in the germline V gene. CDR3 in DNA: TGCGCCAGCAGTTTGGAGGGCGATAATTCACCCCTCCACTTT. Protein product: CASSLEGDNSPLHF.

There are a few counts of this clonotype. This chain uses TRBV20-1 with TRBJ2-3; 9 positions agree with TRBD1. Unmatched junction bases numbered 9, after V lost 2 bases and J lost 0 bases. From germline, CDR1 is DFQATT and CDR2 SNEGSKA (reference sequence). This CDR3 spans 17 amino acids. CDR3 coding DNA: TGCAGTGCTAGATCCGGGACAGGGAGTTCTAGCACAGATACGCAGTATTTT. It encodes CSARSGTGSSSTDTQYF.

This clonotype was seen only a few times. The chain links TRBV7-2 to TRBJ2-7; D is possibly TRBD2 (6 bases). CDR3 size: 16 residues. Germline V CDR1 and CDR2: SGHTA, FQGNSA. The ends were cut back, 6 bases at V and 2 bases at J, with 20 bases in the middle. Here the CDR3 DNA reads TGTGCCAGCAGTCATGGTATTTGGGACTGGACCTACGAGCAGTACTTC. Translation gives CASSHGIWDWTYEQYF.

This clonotype was observed a few times. The V call is TRBV30, the J call TRBJ2-3; 10 nucleotides agree with TRBD2. Per germline, CDR1 GTSNPN and CDR2 SVGIG (reference sequence). V shed 0 bases and J 5 bases; nucleotides not matched to a gene: 8. This CDR3 is 16 amino acids long. The CDR3 sequence is CAWSVRLAGVRDTQYF. The CDR3 DNA reads TGTGCCTGGAGTGTACGGCTAGCGGGAGTTCGAGATACGCAGTATTTT. The full variable domain, in which reference TRBV30 and TRBJ2-3 provide the parts outside the CDR3, is SQTIHQWPATLVQPVGSPLSLECTVEGTSNPNLYWYRQAAGRGLQLLFYSVGIGQISSEVPQNLSASRPQDRQFILSSKKLLLSDSGFYLCAWSVRLAGVRDTQYFGPGTRLTVL.

This clonotype was counted many times. V is TRBV28 and J is TRBJ1-5; D is undetermined. CDR1 and CDR2 (germline): MDHEN, SYDVKM. Trimming shortened V by 2 bases and J by 4 bases, and 9 bases separated the two germline ends. This CDR3 has 14 residues. The CDR3 coding sequence is TGTGCCAGCAGTTTAGGAAGCCCTAATCAGCCCCAGCATTTT. Protein: CASSLGSPNQPQHF.

The chain recombines TRBV24-1 with TRBJ1-6, with a weak D call TRBD1 (5 bases). CDR1 and CDR2 from the germline V gene are KGHDR and SFDVKD. V lost 1 base and J 6 bases, leaving 12 bases between the germline ends. The CDR3 covers 16 residues. The CDR3 DNA reads as TGTGCCACCAGTGATTTTCGGGAAGGGGCTAATTCACCCCTCCACTTT. Amino acid sequence: CATSDFREGANSPLHF.

This clonotype came up a few times. The chain has TRBV20-1 and TRBJ2-1; D gene uncertain. The CDR3 totals 12 residues. From germline, CDR1 is DFQATT and CDR2 SNEGSKA (reference sequence). With 4 bases removed from V and 3 bases from J, the gap between germline ends came to 7 bases. In DNA form, the CDR3 reads TGCAGTGCTACGGGCGGCTACAATGAGCAGTTCTTC. Protein: CSATGGYNEQFF.

The V call is TRBV12-3 or TRBV12-4, the J call TRBJ2-7; D possibly corresponds to TRBD2 (5 bases). The CDR3 is 14 residues long. Trimming cost V 4 bases and J 1 base, with 11 bases left between them. CDR3 sequence reads: CASSSGVLSYEQYF. The CDR3 region has the DNA TGTGCCAGCAGTTCCGGGGTGTTGTCCTACGAGCAGTACTTC.

CDR3 nucleotide sequence: TGTGCCAGCAGTTTATTACGCCGCGGAGGCTCCTACAATGAGCAGTTCTTC. Translation: CASSLLRRGGSYNEQFF. The J gene is TRBJ2-1, the V gene TRBV28; the D gene is possibly TRBD2 (5 bases). CDR1 is MDHEN and CDR2 is SYDVKM in the germline V gene. CDR3 length: 17 residues. The germline V and J ends were trimmed by 1 base and 0 bases, with 13 bases remaining between them.